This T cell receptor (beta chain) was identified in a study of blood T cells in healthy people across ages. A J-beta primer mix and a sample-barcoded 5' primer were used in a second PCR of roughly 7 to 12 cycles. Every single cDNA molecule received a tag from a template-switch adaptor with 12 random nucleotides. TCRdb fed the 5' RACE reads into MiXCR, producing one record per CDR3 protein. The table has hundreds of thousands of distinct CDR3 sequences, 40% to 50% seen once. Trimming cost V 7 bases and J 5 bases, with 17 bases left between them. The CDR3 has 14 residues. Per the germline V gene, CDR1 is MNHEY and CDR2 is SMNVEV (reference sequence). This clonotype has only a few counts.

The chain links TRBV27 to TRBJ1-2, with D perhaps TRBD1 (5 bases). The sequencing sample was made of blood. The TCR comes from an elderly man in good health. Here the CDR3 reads CASKIREGPYGYTF. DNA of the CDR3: TGTGCCAGCAAGATCAGGGAGGGACCATATGGCTACACCTTC.